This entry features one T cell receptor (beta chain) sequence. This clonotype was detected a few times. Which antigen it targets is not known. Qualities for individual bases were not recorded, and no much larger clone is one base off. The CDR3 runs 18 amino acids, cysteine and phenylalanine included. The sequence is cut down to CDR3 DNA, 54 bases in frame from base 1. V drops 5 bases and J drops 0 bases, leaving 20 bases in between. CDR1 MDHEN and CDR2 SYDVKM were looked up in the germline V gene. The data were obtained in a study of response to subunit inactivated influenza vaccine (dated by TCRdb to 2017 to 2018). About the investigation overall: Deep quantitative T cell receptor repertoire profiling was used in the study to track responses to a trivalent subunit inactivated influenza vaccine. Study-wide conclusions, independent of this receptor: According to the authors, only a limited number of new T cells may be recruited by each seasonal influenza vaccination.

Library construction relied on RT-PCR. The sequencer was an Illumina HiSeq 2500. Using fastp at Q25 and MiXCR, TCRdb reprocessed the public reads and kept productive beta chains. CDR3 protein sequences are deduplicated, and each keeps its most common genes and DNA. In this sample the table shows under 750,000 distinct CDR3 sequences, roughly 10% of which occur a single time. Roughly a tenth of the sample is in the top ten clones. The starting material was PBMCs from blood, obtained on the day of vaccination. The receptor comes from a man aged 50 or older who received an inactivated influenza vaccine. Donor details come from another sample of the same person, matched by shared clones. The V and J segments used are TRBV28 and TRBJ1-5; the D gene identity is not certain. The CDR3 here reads CASSGQIGTDYSNQPQHF. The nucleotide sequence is TGTGCCAGCAGTGGCCAAATCGGAACGGACTATAGCAATCAGCCCCAGCATTTT.